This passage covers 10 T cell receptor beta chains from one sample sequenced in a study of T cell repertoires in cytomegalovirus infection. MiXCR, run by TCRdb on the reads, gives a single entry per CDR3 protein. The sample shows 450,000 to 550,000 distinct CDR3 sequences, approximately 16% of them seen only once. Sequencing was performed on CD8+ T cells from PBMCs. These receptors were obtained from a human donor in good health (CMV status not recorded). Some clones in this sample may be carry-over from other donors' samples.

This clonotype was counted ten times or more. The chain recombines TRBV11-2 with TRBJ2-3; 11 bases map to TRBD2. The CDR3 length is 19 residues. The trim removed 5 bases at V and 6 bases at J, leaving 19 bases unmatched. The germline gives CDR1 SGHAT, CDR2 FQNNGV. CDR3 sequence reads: CASSAQRTVAGGPGDTQYF. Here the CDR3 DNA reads TGTGCCAGCAGCGCCCAAAGAACCGTAGCGGGGGGGCCGGGGGATACGCAGTATTTT.

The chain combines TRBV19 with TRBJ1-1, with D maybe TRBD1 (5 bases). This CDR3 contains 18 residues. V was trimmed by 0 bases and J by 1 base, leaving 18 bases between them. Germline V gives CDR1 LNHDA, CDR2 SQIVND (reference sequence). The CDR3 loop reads CASSIDLQVEHGNTEAFF. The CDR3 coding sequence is TGTGCCAGTAGTATAGATCTACAGGTAGAACATGGGAACACTGAAGCTTTCTTT.

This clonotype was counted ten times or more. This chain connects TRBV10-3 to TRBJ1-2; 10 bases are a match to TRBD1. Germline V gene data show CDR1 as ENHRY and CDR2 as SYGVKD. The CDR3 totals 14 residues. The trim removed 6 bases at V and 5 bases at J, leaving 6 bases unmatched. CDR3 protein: CAISGTGEAYGYTF. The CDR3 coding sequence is TGTGCCATCAGCGGGACAGGGGAAGCGTATGGCTACACCTTC.

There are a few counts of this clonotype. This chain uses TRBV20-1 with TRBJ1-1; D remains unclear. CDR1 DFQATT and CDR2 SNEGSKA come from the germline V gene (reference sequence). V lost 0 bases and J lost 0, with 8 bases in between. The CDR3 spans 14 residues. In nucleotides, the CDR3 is TGCAGTGCTAGAGATCTGGCGGTGAACACTGAAGCTTTCTTT. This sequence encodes CSARDLAVNTEAFF.

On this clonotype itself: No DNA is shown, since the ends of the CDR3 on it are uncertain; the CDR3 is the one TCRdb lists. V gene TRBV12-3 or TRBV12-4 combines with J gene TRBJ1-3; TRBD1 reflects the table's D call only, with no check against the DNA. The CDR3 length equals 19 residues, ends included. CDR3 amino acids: CASSTSRRVDSSSGNTIYF.

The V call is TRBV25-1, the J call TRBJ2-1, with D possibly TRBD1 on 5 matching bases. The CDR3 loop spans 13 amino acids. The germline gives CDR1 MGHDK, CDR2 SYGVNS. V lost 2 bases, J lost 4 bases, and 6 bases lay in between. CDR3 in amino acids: CASSERGYNEQFF. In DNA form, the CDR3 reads TGTGCCAGCAGTGAAAGGGGTTACAATGAGCAGTTCTTC.

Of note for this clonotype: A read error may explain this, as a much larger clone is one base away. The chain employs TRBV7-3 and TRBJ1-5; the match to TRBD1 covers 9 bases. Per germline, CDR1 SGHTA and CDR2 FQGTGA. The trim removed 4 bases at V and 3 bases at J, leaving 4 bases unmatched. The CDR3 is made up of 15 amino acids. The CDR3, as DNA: TGTGCCAGCAGCTCAGTACAGGGGGCCAATCAGCCCCAGCATTTT. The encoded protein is CASSSVQGANQPQHF.

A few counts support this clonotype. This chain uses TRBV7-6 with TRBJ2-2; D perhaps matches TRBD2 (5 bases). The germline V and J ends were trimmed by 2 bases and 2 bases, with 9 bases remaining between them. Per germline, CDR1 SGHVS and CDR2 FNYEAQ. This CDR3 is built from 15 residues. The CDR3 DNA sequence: TGTGCCAGCAGCTTATACGCTAGCAACACCGGGGAGCTGTTTTTT. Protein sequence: CASSLYASNTGELFF. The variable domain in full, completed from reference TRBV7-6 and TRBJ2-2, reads GAGVSQSPRYKVTKRGQDVALRCDPISGHVSLYWYRQALGQGPEFLTYFNYEAQQDKSGLPNDRFSAERPEGSISTLTIQRTEQRDSAMYRCASSLYASNTGELFFGEGSRLTVL.

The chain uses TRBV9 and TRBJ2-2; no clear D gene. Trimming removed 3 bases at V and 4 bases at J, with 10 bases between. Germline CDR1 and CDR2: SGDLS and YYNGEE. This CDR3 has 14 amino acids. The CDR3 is CASSGPRRTGELFF. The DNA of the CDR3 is TGTGCCAGCAGCGGACCCAGACGCACCGGGGAGCTGTTTTTT.

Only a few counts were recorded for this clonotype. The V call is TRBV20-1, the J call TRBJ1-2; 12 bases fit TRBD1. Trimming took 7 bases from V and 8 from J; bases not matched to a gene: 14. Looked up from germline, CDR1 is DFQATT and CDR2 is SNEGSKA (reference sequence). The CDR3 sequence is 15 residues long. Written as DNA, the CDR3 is TGCAGTGTCTGGGACAGGGGGCGCAACCTGGGAGGCTACACCTTC. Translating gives CSVWDRGRNLGGYTF.